A selection of T cell receptor beta chains follows, all from one sample in a study of Graves' ophthalmopathy and Graves' hyperthyroidism. TCRdb redid the calling of the multiplex PCR reads with MiXCR, one entry per CDR3 protein. The sample lists under 350,000 distinct CDR3 sequences, about a sixth occurring once. The sequenced sample consisted of peripheral blood. All receptors derive from an adult man with Graves' ophthalmopathy. CDR3s include the opening cysteine and the closing phenylalanine or tryptophan. A D gene is named only where the DNA matches it firmly. Not every row has a clone size; where given, it reads once, few, many or a size class.

size	V	D	J	DNA	CDR3
-	TRBV15	-	TRBJ2-5	TGTGCCACCATCAGTTACGGCCGACAAGAGAGCCAGTACTTC	CATISYGRQESQYF
-	TRBV28	TRBD2	TRBJ2-7	TGTGCCAGCAGTCCGACTTTGCCTAGCGGGTACTACGAGCAGTACTTC	CASSPTLPSGYYEQYF
many	TRBV27	-	TRBJ1-2	TGTGCCAGCAGTCCCAGTACCCGAAACTATGGCTACACCTTC	CASSPSTRNYGYTF
many	TRBV19	-	TRBJ1-1	TGTGCCAGTAGTACTAATTTGTACACTGAAGCTTTCTTT	CASSTNLYTEAFF
many	TRBV27	TRBD1	TRBJ2-7	TGTGCCAGCAGTTTATTAACAGGGGAGCGCTCCTACGAGCAGTACTTC	CASSLLTGERSYEQYF
many	TRBV7-8	-	TRBJ1-6	TGTGCCAGCAGCTCGGACAGCTTGAATTCACCCCTCCACTTT	CASSSDSLNSPLHF
many	TRBV27	-	TRBJ1-2	TGTGCCAGCAGTTCTTCAGTGGGCTTCGGGGGCTACACCTTC	CASSSSVGFGGYTF
many	TRBV3-1	-	TRBJ1-6	TGTGCCAGCAGCCAAGATCCTACGGCTTATAATTCACCCCTCCACTTT	CASSQDPTAYNSPLHF
many	TRBV20-1	-	TRBJ2-7	TGCAGTGTAGGGCGGCAGTTCGAGGGCGAGCAGTACTTC	CSVGRQFEGEQYF
-	TRBV3-1	-	TRBJ1-2	TGTGCCAGCAGCCACATGGACCGTCCTAATGGCTACACCTTC	CASSHMDRPNGYTF
many	TRBV5-1	TRBD1	TRBJ2-7	TGCGCCAGCAGCCAAGGACAGGGGGCGAACGAGCAGTACTTC	CASSQGQGANEQYF
many	TRBV19	-	TRBJ1-5	TGTGCCAGTCAGAGGGGGAATCAGCCCCAGCATTTT	CASQRGNQPQHF
many	TRBV5-1	TRBD1	TRBJ1-2	TGCGCCAGCAGCTTGGGGGACAGGCGAAACTATGGCTACACCTTC	CASSLGDRRNYGYTF
-	TRBV28	-	TRBJ1-6	TGTGCCAGCAGTCCTCGGACAGCCGCGGGCTCACCCCTCCACTTT	CASSPRTAAGSPLHF
many	TRBV19	-	TRBJ1-5	TGTGCCAGTAGCCCAGGGAGAGCGTACAATCAGCCCCAGCATTTT	CASSPGRAYNQPQHF
-	TRBV6-1	-	TRBJ2-7	TGTGCCATCTTCCGAGGGGAGTCCTACGAGCAGTACTTC	CAIFRGESYEQYF
-	TRBV20-1	TRBD2	TRBJ2-5	TGCAGTGCCACCGGGACTAGCGGGGGCCGGGGGGAGACCCAGTACTTC	CSATGTSGGRGETQYF
many	TRBV14	TRBD2	TRBJ2-2	TGTGCCAGCAGCCAAGATAGGACTAGCGGGAGCAGGGTCACCGGGGAGCTGTTTTTT	CASSQDRTSGSRVTGELFF
many	TRBV12-3/TRBV12-4	TRBD2	TRBJ2-5	TGTGCCAGCAGAGCGGGAAACCAAGAGACCCAGTACTTC	CASRAGNQETQYF
-	TRBV6-1	TRBD2	TRBJ2-5	TGTGCCAGCAGTGGGGGACTAGCGACGGAGACCCAGTACTTC	CASSGGLATETQYF
many	TRBV5-1	-	TRBJ1-1	TGCGCCAGCAGTAGCGGTTTGAACACTGAAGCTTTCTTT	CASSSGLNTEAFF
many	TRBV6-2/TRBV6-3	TRBD1	TRBJ2-7	TGTGCCAGCAGTAAGCCGGGACAGGGGGCTGGGGAGCAGTACTTC	CASSKPGQGAGEQYF
many	TRBV12-3/TRBV12-4	TRBD1	TRBJ1-1	TGTGCCGGAGGACAGGGGACTGAAGCTTTCTTT	CAGGQGTEAFF
many	TRBV5-1	TRBD1	TRBJ1-2	TGCGCCAGCAGCTTCACAGGGGGCGCGGACTATGGCTACACCTTC	CASSFTGGADYGYTF
many	TRBV20-1	-	TRBJ2-5	TGCAGTGCTACTAAGGTTCAGGGAATCCAAGAGACCCAGTACTTC	CSATKVQGIQETQYF
many	TRBV6-2/TRBV6-3	-	TRBJ1-1	TGTGCCAGCAGTTACGTCCGGGGGTCTGAAGCTTTCTTT	CASSYVRGSEAFF
many	TRBV12-3/TRBV12-4	-	TRBJ1-2	TGTGCCAGCAGTTCTAGGGGTGATTTCAGGGTCCTCACCACCTTC	CASSSRGDFRVLTTF
-	TRBV27	-	TRBJ2-5	TGTGCCAGCAGTTTAACCTGGGACAGCGGGCAGGGGGAGACCCAGTACTTC	CASSLTWDSGQGETQYF
many	TRBV3-1	-	TRBJ2-5	TGTGCCAGCAGCCAAGATTGGGGGACAGAGACCCAGTACTTC	CASSQDWGTETQYF
many	TRBV10-3	-	TRBJ2-5	TGTGCCATCAGTGAAAGAGGAGAGACCCAGTACTTC	CAISERGETQYF
many	TRBV5-1	-	TRBJ2-7	TGCGCCAGCAGCGTGTTACGACAGGGAGCGGGTTACGAGCAGTACTTC	CASSVLRQGAGYEQYF
many	TRBV30	-	TRBJ2-2	TGTGCCTGGAGTGAGGCCGGGGAGCTGTTTTTT	CAWSEAGELFF
many	TRBV20-1	-	TRBJ1-2	TGCAGTGTAGGGGGAACGGACTATGGCTACACCTTC	CSVGGTDYGYTF
-	TRBV7-2	TRBD2	TRBJ2-2	TGTGCCAGCAGCTTAGCCCCACTAGCGGGAGGGGGGGCCGGGGAGCTGTTTTTT	CASSLAPLAGGGAGELFF
many	TRBV30	-	TRBJ2-7	TGTGCCTGGAGTGTGGCGAGCTCCTACGAGCAGTACTTC	CAWSVASSYEQYF
many	TRBV30	-	TRBJ1-5	TGTGCCTGGAGTGCGGAGGGTTTTGGGCCCCAGCATTTT	CAWSAEGFGPQHF
-	TRBV30	TRBD2	TRBJ2-5	TGTGCCTGGAGTGTTGGGTTGACTAGCGGGGCCCAGGGGGAGACCCAGTACTTC	CAWSVGLTSGAQGETQYF